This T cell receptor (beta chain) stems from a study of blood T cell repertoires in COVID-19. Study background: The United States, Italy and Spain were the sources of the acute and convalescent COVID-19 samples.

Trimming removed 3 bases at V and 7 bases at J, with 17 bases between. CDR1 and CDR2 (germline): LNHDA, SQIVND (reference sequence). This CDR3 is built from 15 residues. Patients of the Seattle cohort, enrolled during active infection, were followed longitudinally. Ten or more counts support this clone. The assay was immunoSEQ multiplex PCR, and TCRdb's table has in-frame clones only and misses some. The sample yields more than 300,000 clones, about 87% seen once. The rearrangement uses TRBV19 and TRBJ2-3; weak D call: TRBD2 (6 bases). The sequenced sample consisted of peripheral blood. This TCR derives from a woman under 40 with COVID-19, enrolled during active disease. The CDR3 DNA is TGTGCCAGTAGTATTCAGGGAGGAAGCCCTTATACGCAGTATTTT. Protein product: CASSIQGGSPYTQYF.